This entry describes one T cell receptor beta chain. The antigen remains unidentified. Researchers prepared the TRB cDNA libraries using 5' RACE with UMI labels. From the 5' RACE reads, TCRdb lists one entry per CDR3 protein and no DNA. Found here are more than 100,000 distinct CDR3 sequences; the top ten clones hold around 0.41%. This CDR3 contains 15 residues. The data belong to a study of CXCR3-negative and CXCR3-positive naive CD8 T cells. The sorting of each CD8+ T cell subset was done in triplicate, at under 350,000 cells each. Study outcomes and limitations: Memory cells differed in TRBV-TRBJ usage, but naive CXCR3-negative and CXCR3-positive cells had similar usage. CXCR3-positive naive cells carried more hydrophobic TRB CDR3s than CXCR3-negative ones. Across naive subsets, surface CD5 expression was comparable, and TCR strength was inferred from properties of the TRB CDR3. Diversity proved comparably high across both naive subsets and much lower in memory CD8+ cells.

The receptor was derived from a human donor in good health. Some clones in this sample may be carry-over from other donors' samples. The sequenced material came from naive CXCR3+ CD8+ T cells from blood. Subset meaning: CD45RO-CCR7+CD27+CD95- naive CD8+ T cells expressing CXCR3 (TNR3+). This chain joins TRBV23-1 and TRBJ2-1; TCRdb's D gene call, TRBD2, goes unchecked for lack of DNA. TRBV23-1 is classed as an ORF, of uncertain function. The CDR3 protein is CASKQRAGPYNEQFF.